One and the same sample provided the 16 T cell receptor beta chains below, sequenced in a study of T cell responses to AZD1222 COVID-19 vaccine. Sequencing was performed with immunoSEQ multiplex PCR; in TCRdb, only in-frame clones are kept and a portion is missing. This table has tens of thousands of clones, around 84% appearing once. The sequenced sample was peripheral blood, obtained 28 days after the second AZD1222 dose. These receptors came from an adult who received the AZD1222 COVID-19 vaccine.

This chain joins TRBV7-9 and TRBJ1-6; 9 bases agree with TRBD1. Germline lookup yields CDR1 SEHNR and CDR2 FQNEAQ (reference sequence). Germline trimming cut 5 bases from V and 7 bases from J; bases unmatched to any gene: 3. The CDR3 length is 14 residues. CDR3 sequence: CASSRGQGNSPLHF. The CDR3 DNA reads TGTGCCAGCAGCCGTGGACAGGGGAATTCACCCCTCCACTTT.

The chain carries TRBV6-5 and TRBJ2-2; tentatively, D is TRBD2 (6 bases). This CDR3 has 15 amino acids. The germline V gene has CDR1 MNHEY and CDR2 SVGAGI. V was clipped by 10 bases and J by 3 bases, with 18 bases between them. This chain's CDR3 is CATRRGAGDTGELFF. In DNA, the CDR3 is TGTGCCACCCGGCGCGGGGCCGGCGACACCGGGGAGCTGTTTTTT.

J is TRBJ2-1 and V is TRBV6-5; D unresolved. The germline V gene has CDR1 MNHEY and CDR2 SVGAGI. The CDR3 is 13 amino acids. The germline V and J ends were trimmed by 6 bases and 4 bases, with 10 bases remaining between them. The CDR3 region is CASSVVSYNEQFF. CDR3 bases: TGTGCCAGCAGCGTTGTAAGTTACAATGAGCAGTTCTTC.

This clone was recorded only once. For the CDR3, the DNA is TGTGCCAGCAGTTTGGAGGCCCCCTACGAGCAGTACTTC. It codes for CASSLEAPYEQYF. This chain connects TRBV27 to TRBJ2-7, with D perhaps matching TRBD2 (5 bases). Germline V CDR1 and CDR2: MNHEY, SMNVEV (reference sequence). V dropped 3 bases and J dropped 2 bases, with 8 bases sitting between them. There are 13 residues in the CDR3.

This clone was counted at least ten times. CDR3 sequence reads: CATDRGSNQPQHF. The CDR3 nucleotides read TGTGCCACTGACAGGGGAAGCAATCAGCCCCAGCATTTT. The rearrangement links TRBV19 to TRBJ1-5; 8 bases are a match to TRBD1. Germline values: CDR1 LNHDA, CDR2 SQIVND (reference sequence). The CDR3 contains 13 residues. The V and J ends lost 10 bases and 1 base, in that order; junction bases with no gene match: 3.

For the CDR3, the DNA is TGTGCCAGCAGTGAGGGTAATGGAGGGGTTAATGAAAAACTGTTTTTT. It yields the protein CASSEGNGGVNEKLFF. This chain connects TRBV6-1 to TRBJ1-4, with a possible D match to TRBD1 (5 bases). V gave up 3 bases and J gave up 4 bases, with 15 bases separating them. CDR3 length: 16 residues. Germline CDR1 MNHNS, CDR2 SASEGT.

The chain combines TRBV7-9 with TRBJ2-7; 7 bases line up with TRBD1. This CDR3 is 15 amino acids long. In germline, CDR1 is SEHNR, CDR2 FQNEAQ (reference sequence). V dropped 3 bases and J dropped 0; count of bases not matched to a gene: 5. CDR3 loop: CASSFSRGSSYEQYF. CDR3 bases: TGTGCCAGCAGCTTTTCCAGGGGGTCCTCCTACGAGCAGTACTTC. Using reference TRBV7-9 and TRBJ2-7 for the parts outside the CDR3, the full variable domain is DTGVSQNPRHKITKRGQNVTFRCDPISEHNRLYWYRQTLGQGPEFLTYFQNEAQLEKSRLLSDRFSAERPKGSFSTLEIQRTEQGDSAMYLCASSFSRGSSYEQYFGPGTRLTVT.

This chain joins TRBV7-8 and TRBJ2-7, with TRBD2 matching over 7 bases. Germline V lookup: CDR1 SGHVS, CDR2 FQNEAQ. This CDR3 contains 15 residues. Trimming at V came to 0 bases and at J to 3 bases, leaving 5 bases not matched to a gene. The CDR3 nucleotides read TGTGCCAGCAGCTTAGCGGGAGGGGCGGTCTACGAGCAGTACTTC. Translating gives CASSLAGGAVYEQYF.

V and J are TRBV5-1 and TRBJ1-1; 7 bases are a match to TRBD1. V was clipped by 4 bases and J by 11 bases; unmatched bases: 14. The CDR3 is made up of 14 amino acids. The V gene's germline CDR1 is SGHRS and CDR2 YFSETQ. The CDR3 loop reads CASSPIESQGSAFF. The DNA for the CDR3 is TGCGCCAGCAGCCCGATTGAGTCACAGGGGTCCGCTTTCTTT.

The CDR3 loop is CASRRGSNEKLFF. CDR3 bases: TGTGCCAGTAGACGGGGAAGTAATGAAAAACTGTTTTTT. This chain connects TRBV19 to TRBJ1-4; D remains ambiguous. The V and J ends lost 6 bases and 4 bases respectively, with 9 bases between them. The CDR3 runs to 13 residues. CDR1 and CDR2 (germline): LNHDA, SQIVND (reference sequence).

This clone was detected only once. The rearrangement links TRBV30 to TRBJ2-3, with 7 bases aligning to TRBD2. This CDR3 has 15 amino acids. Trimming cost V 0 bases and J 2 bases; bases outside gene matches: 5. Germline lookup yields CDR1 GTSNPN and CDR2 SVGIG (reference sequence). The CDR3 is CAWSVGRGDTDTQYF. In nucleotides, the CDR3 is TGTGCCTGGAGTGTAGGACGGGGGGACACAGATACGCAGTATTTT.

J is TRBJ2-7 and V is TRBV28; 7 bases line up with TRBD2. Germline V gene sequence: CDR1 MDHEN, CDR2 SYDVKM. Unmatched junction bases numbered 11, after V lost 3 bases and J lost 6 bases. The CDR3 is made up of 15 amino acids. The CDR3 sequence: CASSLGPSGTGEQYF. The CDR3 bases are TGTGCCAGCAGTTTGGGGCCCAGCGGGACGGGCGAGCAGTACTTC.

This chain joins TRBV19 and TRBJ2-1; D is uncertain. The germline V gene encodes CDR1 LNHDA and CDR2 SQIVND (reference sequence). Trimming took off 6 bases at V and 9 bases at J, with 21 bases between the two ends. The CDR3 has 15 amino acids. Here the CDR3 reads CASSPQFGLDGEQFF. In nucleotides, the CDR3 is TGTGCCAGTAGCCCGCAGTTTGGGCTCGACGGTGAGCAGTTCTTC.

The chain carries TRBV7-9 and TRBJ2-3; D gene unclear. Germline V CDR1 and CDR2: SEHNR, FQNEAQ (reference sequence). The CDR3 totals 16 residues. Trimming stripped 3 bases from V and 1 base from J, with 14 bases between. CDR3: CASSFGLARGTDTQYF. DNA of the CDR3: TGTGCCAGCAGCTTTGGGTTGGCCCGGGGCACAGATACGCAGTATTTT.

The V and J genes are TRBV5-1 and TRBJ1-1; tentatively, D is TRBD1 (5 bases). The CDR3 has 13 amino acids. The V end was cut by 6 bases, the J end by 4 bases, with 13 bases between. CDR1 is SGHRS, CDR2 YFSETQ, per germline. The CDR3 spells CASTPDQGTEAFF. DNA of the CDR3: TGCGCCAGCACCCCGGATCAGGGCACTGAAGCTTTCTTT. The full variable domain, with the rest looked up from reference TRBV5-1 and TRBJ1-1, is KAGVTQTPRYLIKTRGQQVTLSCSPISGHRSVSWYQQTPGQGLQFLFEYFSETQRNKGNFPGRFSGRQFSNSRSEMNVSTLELGDSALYLCASTPDQGTEAFFGQGTRLTVV.

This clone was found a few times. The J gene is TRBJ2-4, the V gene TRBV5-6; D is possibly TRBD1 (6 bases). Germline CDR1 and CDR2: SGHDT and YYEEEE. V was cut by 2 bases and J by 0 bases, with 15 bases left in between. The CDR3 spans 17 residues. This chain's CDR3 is CASSLLSGQLAKNIQYF. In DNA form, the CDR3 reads TGTGCCAGCAGCTTACTTTCAGGACAGCTAGCCAAAAACATTCAGTACTTC.